These T cell receptor beta chains were read from a single sample in a study of tumor and adjacent non-tumor tissue in lung cancer. TCRdb itself ran the multiplex PCR reads through MiXCR, one entry per CDR3 protein. The data show under 95,000 distinct CDR3 sequences, 67% seen once. What was sequenced was lung tumor tissue. All receptors come from a man between 60 and 70 years old with non-small cell lung cancer. Both conserved end residues are part of each CDR3. A D gene is named only where the DNA matches it firmly. The size entry is marked missing in some rows and otherwise reads once, few, many or a size class.

v_gene	abundance	d_gene	j_gene	CDR3nt	CDR3aa
TRBV11-2	NA	NA	TRBJ1-2	TGTGCCAGCAGCCCGGCTGGGGGAAGCTATGGCTACACCTTC	CASSPAGGSYGYTF
TRBV29-1	many	TRBD1	TRBJ2-2	TGCAGCGTTTCCCAGGGGGCCCATACCGGGGAGCTGTTTTTT	CSVSQGAHTGELFF
TRBV6-2/TRBV6-3	many	NA	TRBJ2-7	TGTGCCAGCGGTTACGCGCAGGTCTCCTACGAGCAGTACTTC	CASGYAQVSYEQYF
TRBV28	NA	NA	TRBJ1-3	TGTGCCACCTCCGTATTGAGGAAGACCATATATTTT	CATSVLRKTIYF
TRBV28	few	NA	TRBJ1-2	TGTGCCAGCAGTTTAATGCAGCCCGCTAACTATGACTACACCTTC	CASSLMQPANYDYTF
TRBV7-8	once	NA	TRBJ2-3	TGTGCCAGTAGCCTAGACGGAGATACGCTGTATTTT	CASSLDGDTLYF
TRBV11-1	few	NA	TRBJ1-6	TGTGTCAGTAGCTTTTTGGGGAATTCACCTCTCCACTTT	CVSSFLGNSPLHF
TRBV4-1	NA	TRBD1	TRBJ1-3	TGCGCCAGCAGCCTTTTTGACAGGGGGTCTAGGAACACCATATATTTT	CASSLFDRGSRNTIYF
TRBV5-5	NA	NA	TRBJ1-5	TGTGCCAGCAGCGATTATCCTTCGTACCTTGGTGATCAGCCCCAGCACTTT	CASSDYPSYLGDQPQHF
TRBV12-3/TRBV12-4	NA	NA	TRBJ2-4	TGTGCCAGCAGTCCACTCAGGACAAGGGAAGGAATTCAGTACTTC	CASSPLRTREGIQYF